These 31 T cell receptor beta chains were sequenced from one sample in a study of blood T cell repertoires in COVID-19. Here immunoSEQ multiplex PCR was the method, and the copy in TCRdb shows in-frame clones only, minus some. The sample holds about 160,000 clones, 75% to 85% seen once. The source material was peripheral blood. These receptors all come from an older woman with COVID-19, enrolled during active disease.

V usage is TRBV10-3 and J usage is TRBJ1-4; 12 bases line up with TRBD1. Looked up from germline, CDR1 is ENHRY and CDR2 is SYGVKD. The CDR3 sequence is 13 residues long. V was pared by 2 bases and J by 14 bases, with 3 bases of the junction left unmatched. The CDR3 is CAISEQGQGALFF. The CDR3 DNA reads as TGTGCCATCAGTGAGCAGGGACAGGGGGCCCTGTTTTTT.

CDR3 sequence: CATSRDRQSYNEQFF. CDR3 sequence (DNA): TGTGCCACCAGCAGGGACAGACAGTCCTACAATGAGCAGTTCTTC. The chain carries TRBV15 and TRBJ2-1; TRBD1 is a possible D gene (6 bases). Germline lookup yields CDR1 LNHNV and CDR2 YYDKDF (reference sequence). V gave up 3 bases and J gave up 1 base, with 10 bases separating them. The length of the CDR3 is 15 residues. The whole variable domain, filled in from reference TRBV15 and TRBJ2-1, reads DAMVIQNPRYQVTQFGKPVTLSCSQTLNHNVMYWYQQKSSQAPKLLFHYYDKDFNNEADTPDNFQSRRPNTSFCFLDIRSPGLGDTAMYLCATSRDRQSYNEQFFGPGTRLTVL.

In DNA form, the CDR3 reads TGTGCCAGCTCATCCAGGGGGCTTGGAAACACCATATATTTT. Amino acids: CASSSRGLGNTIYF. V is TRBV18 and J is TRBJ1-3, with 8 bases lining up with TRBD1. With V trimmed by 5 bases and J by 3 bases, 3 bases remained unmatched. This CDR3 region has 14 residues. The V gene's germline CDR1 is KGHSH and CDR2 LQKENI.

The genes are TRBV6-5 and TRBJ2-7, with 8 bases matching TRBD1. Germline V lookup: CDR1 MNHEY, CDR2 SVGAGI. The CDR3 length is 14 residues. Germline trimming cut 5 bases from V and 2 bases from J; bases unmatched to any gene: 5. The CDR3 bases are TGTGCCAGCAGTCGACAGGGGCCTACCTACGAGCAGTACTTC. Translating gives CASSRQGPTYEQYF.

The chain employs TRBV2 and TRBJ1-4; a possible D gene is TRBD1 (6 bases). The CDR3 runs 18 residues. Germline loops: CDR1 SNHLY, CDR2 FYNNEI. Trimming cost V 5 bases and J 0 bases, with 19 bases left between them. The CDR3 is CASSRIPLQGATNEKLFF. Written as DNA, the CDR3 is TGTGCCAGCAGTCGAATCCCCCTACAGGGTGCAACTAATGAAAAACTGTTTTTT.

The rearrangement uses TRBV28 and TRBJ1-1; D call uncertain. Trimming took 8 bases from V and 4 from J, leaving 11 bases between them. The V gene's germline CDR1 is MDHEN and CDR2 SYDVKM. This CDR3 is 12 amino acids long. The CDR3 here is CASARGGTEAFF. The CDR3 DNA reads TGTGCCAGCGCACGGGGAGGCACTGAAGCTTTCTTT.

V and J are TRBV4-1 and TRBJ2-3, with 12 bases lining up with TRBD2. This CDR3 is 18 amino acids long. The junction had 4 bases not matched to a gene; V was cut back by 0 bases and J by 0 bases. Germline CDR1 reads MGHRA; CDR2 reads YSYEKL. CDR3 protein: CASSQDTSGGPSTDTQYF. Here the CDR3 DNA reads TGCGCCAGCAGCCAAGACACTAGCGGGGGGCCTAGCACAGATACGCAGTATTTT.

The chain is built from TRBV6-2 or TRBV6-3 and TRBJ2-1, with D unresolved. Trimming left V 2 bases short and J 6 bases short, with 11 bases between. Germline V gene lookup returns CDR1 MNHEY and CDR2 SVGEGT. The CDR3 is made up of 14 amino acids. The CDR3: CASSYPLGGNEQFF. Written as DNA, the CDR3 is TGTGCCAGCAGTTACCCCCTAGGTGGCAATGAGCAGTTCTTC.

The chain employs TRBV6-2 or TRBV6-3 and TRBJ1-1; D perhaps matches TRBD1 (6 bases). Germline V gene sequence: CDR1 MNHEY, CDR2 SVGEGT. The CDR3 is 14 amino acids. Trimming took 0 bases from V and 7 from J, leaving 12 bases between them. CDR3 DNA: TGTGCCAGCAGTTACTCCCAGGGGCCGGATGAAGCTTTCTTT. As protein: CASSYSQGPDEAFF.

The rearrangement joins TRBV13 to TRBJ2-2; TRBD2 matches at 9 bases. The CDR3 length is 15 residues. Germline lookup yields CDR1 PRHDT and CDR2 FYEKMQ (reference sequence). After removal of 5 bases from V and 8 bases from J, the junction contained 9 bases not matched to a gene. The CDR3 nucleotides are TGTGCCAGCAGCCCCGCGGGGGGGCGGCTTGGGGAGCTGTTTTTT. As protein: CASSPAGGRLGELFF. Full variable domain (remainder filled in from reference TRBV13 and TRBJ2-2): AAGVIQSPRHLIKEKRETATLKCYPIPRHDTVYWYQQGPGQDPQFLISFYEKMQSDKGSIPDRFSAQQFSDYHSELNMSSLELGDSALYFCASSPAGGRLGELFFGEGSRLTVL.

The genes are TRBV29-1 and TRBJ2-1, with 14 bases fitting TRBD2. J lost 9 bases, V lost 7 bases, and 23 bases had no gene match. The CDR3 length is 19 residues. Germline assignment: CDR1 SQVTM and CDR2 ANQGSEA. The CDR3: CSGKQGLAGVSSRSTEQFF. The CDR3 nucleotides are TGCAGCGGGAAACAGGGACTAGCGGGAGTAAGTAGTCGCTCTACTGAGCAGTTCTTC.

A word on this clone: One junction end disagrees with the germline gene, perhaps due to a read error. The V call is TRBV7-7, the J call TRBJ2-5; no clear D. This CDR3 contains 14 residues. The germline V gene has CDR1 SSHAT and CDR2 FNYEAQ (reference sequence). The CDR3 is CASSLSQIQETQYF. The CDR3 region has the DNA TGTGCTAGCAGCTTATCCCAGATCCAAGAGACCCAGTACTTC.

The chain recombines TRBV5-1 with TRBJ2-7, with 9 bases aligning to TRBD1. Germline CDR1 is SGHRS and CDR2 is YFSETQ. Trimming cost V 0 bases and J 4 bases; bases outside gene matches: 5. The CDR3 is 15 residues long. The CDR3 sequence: CASSLAGQGKYEQYF. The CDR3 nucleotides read TGCGCCAGCAGCTTGGCCGGACAGGGGAAATACGAGCAGTACTTC. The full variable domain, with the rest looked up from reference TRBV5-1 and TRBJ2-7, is KAGVTQTPRYLIKTRGQQVTLSCSPISGHRSVSWYQQTPGQGLQFLFEYFSETQRNKGNFPGRFSGRQFSNSRSEMNVSTLELGDSALYLCASSLAGQGKYEQYFGPGTRLTVT.

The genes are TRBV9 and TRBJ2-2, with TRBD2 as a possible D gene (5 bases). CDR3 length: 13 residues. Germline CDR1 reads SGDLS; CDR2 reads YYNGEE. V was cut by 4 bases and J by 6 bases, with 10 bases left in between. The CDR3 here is CASSPTSPGELFF. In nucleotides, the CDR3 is TGTGCCAGCAGCCCTACTAGTCCCGGGGAGCTGTTTTTT.

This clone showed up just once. This CDR3 is CASSLTGWNEQFF. The CDR3, as DNA: TGCGCCAGCAGCTTGACAGGGTGGAATGAGCAGTTCTTC. J is TRBJ2-1 and V is TRBV5-1; tentative D call: TRBD1 (6 bases). The CDR3 length is 13 residues. Germline V CDR1 and CDR2: SGHRS, YFSETQ. Trimming pared 1 base from V and 7 bases from J, leaving 9 bases between.

The CDR3 reads CATSRTDPGNTIYF. The CDR3 coding sequence is TGTGCCACCAGCAGGACCGATCCGGGGAACACCATATATTTT. The chain uses TRBV15 and TRBJ1-3; D call uncertain. V dropped 3 bases and J dropped 7 bases, with 13 bases sitting between them. Germline CDR1 is LNHNV and CDR2 is YYDKDF (reference sequence). The CDR3 covers 14 residues.

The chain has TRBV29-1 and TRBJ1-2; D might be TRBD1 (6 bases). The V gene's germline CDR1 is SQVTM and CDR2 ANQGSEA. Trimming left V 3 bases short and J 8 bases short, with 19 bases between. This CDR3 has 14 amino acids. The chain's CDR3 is CSVEVPNRVLGYTF. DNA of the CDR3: TGCAGCGTTGAGGTCCCTAACAGGGTATTGGGCTACACCTTC.

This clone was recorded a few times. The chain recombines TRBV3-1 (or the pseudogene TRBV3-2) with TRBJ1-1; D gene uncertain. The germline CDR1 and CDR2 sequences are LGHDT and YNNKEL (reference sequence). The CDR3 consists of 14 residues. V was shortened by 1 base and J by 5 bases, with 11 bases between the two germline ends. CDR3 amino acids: CASSQAPGWTEAFF. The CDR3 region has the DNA TGTGCCAGCAGCCAAGCACCGGGGTGGACTGAAGCTTTCTTT.

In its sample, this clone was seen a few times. The CDR3 sequence: CASRPGGYETQYF. The DNA of the CDR3 is TGTGCCAGCAGGCCAGGGGGCTATGAGACCCAGTACTTC. The chain combines TRBV28 with TRBJ2-5; 8 bases match TRBD1. The V and J ends lost 6 bases and 5 bases, in that order; junction bases with no gene match: 5. The CDR3 has 13 residues. CDR1 MDHEN and CDR2 SYDVKM come from the germline V gene.

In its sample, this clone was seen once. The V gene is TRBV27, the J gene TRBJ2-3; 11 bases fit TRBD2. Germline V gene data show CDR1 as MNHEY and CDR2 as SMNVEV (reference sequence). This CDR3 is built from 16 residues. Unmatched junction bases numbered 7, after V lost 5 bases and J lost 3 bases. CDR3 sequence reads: CASSLTSGSRTDTQYF. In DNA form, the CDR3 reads TGTGCCAGCAGTCTTACTAGCGGGAGCAGGACAGATACGCAGTATTTT.

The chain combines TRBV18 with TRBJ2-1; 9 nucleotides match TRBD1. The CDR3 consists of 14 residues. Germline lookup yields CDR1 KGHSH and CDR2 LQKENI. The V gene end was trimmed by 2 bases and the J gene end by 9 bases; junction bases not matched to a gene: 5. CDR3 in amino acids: CASSPRDREGEQFF. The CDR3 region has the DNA TGTGCCAGCTCACCAAGGGACAGGGAAGGTGAGCAGTTCTTC.

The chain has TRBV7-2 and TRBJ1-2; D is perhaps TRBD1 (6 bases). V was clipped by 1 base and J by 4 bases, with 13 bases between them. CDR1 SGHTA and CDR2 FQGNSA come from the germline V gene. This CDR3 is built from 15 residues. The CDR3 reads CASSLVSGVGYGYTF. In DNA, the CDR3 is TGTGCCAGCAGCTTAGTTTCAGGGGTGGGCTATGGCTACACCTTC.

As DNA, the CDR3 is TGTGCCAGTAGCCAACAGGGGGTGGGAGAGACCCAGTACTTC. Residues: CASSQQGVGETQYF. The V call is TRBV19, the J call TRBJ2-5; 8 nucleotides agree with TRBD1. Germline assignment: CDR1 LNHDA and CDR2 SQIVND (reference sequence). Trimming cost V 6 bases and J 4 bases; bases outside gene matches: 7. The CDR3 runs 14 residues.

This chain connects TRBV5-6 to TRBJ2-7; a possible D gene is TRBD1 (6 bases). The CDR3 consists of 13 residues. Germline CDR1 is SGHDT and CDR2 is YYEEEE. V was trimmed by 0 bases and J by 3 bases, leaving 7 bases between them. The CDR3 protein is CASSLGTDYEQYF. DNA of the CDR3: TGTGCCAGCAGCTTGGGGACAGACTACGAGCAGTACTTC.

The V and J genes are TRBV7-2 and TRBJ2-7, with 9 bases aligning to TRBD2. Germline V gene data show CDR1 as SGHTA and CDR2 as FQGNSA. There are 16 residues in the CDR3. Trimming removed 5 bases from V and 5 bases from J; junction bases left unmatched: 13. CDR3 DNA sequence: TGTGCCAGCAGCCGCACGAGGCGGGAGGGGCTCGACGAGCAGTACTTC. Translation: CASSRTRREGLDEQYF.

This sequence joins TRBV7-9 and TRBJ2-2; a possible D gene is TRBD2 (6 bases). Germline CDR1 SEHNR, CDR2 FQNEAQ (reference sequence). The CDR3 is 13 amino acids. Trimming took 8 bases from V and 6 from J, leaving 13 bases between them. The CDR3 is CASAGLFAGELFF. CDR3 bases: TGTGCCAGCGCGGGACTCTTCGCCGGGGAGCTGTTTTTT.

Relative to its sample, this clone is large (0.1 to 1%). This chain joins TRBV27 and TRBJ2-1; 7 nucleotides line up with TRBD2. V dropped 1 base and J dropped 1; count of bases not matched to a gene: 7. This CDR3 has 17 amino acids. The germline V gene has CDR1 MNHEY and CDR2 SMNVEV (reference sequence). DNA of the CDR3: TGTGCCAGCAGTTTATGGGAGGGAGGGAGATCCTACAATGAGCAGTTCTTC. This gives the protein CASSLWEGGRSYNEQFF.

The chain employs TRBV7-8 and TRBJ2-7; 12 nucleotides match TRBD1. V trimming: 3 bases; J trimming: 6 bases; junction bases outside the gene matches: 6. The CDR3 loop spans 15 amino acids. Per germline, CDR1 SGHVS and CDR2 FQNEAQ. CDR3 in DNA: TGTGCCAGCAGCTTCCTTGGGGACAGGGGGCTCGAGCAGTACGTC. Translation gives CASSFLGDRGLEQYV.

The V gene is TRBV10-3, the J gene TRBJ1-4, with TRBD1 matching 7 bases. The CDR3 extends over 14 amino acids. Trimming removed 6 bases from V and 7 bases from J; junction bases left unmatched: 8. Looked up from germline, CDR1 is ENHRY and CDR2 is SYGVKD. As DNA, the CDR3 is TGTGCCATCAGCCGACAGGGCATGAGTGAAAAACTGTTTTTT. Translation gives CAISRQGMSEKLFF.

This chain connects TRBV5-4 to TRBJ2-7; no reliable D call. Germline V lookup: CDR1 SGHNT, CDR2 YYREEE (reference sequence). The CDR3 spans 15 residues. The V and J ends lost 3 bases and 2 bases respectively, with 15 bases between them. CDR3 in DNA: TGTGCCAGCAGCTCTAACTACCCCACGACCTACGAGCAGTACTTC. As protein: CASSSNYPTTYEQYF.

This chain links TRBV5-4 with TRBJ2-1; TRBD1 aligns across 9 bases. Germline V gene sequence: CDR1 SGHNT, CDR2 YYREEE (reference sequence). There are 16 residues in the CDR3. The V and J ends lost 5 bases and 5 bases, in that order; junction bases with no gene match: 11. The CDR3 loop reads CASSRPGTGRNNEQFF. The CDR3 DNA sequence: TGTGCCAGCAGTCGTCCCGGGACAGGGAGAAACAATGAGCAGTTCTTC.